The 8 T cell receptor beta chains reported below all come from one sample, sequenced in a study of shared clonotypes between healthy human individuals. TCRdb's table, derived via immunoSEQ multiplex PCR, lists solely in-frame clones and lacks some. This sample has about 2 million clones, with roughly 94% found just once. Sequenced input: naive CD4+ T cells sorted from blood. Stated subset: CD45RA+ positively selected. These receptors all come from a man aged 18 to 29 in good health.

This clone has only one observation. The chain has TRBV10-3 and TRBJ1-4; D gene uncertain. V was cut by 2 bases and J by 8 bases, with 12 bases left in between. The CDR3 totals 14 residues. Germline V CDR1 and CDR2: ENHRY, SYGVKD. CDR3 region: CAISELPGTEKLFF. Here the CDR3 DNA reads TGTGCCATCAGTGAGCTCCCCGGTACCGAAAAACTGTTTTTT.

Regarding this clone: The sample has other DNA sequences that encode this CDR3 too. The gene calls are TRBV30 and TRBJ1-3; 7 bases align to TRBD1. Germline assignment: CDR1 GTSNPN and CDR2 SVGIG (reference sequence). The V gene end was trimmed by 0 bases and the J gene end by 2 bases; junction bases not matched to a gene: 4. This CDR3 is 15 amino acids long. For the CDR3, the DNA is TGTGCCTGGAGTGTACGTACAGGGGCTGGAAACACCATATATTTT. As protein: CAWSVRTGAGNTIYF.

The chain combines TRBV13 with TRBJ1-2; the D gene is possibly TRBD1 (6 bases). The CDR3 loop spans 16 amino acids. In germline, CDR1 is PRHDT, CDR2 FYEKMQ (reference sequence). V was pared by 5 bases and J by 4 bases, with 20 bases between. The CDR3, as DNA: TGTGCCAGCAGCCCCCCAGGGCAGGGGTTACCCTATGGCTACACCTTC. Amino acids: CASSPPGQGLPYGYTF.

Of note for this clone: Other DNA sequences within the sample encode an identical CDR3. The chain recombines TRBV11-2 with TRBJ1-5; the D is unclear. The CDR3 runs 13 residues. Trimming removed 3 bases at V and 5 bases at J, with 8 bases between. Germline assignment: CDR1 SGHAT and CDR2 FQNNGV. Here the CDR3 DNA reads TGTGCCAGCAGCTTCGCGGGAGATCAGCCCCAGCATTTT. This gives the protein CASSFAGDQPQHF.

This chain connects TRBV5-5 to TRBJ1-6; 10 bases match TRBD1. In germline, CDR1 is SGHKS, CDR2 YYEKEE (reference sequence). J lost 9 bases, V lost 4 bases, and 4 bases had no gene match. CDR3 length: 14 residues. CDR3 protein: CASSRGTGVSPLHF. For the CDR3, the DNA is TGTGCCAGCAGCCGTGGGACAGGGGTTTCACCCCTCCACTTT.

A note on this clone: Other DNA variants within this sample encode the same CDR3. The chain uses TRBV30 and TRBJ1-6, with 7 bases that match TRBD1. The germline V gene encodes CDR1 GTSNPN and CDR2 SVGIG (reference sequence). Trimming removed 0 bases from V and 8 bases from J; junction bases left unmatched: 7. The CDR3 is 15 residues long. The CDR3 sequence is CAWSVRAGGDSPLHF. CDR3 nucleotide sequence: TGTGCCTGGAGTGTACGGGCAGGGGGTGATTCACCCCTCCACTTT.

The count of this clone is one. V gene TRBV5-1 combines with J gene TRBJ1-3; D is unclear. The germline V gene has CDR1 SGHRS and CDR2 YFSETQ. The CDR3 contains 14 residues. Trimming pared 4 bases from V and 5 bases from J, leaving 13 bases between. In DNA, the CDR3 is TGCGCCAGCAGCCCCGGGGTAAAGCGAAACACCATATATTTT. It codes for CASSPGVKRNTIYF.

CDR3 nucleotide sequence: TGTGCCAGCAGCCAAGATTATAAGCGGAAGACTAGCACAGATACGCAGTATTTT. It translates to CASSQDYKRKTSTDTQYF. V is TRBV4-2 and J is TRBJ2-3, with TRBD2 as a possible D gene (5 bases). CDR3 length equals 18 residues. Germline V lookup: CDR1 LGHNA, CDR2 YNFKEQ. Deletions cut 0 bases from V and 0 bases from J, with 16 bases between.